This TCR beta chain was recovered during a study of glioma-infiltrating T cells. Broader study findings: A blood CDR3 motif signature was depleted in highly divergent patients.

In regard to this clonotype: The antigen is not known. One end of the junction varies from germline; a read error may be responsible.

TCR alpha and beta CDR3 regions were amplified from RNA using iRepertoire nested multiplex PCR. Using its own MiXCR run on the multiplex PCR reads, TCRdb lists one record per CDR3 protein. The data contain about 400,000 distinct CDR3 sequences, approximately 42% of them seen just once; the ten biggest clones take up 12%. The sequenced sample consisted of glioma tissue, nonneoplastic brain tissue, or PBMCs (not recorded which). This sequence originates from a human donor with low-grade glioma or glioblastoma, undergoing nonglioma brain surgery, or in good health (not recorded which).

The DNA of the CDR3 is TGTACCAGCAGCTTAGTTCAGACAGGCCTTTTATACAATGAGCAGTTCTTC. As protein: CTSSLVQTGLLYNEQFF. The V and J genes are TRBV7-6 and TRBJ2-1; maybe TRBD1 (6 bases). The CDR3 is made up of 17 amino acids. Germline assignment: CDR1 SGHVS and CDR2 FNYEAQ.